One and the same sample provided the 31 T cell receptor beta chains below, sequenced in a study of control samples from healthy donors and cancer patients. The assay was immunoSEQ multiplex PCR, and TCRdb's table has in-frame clones only and misses some. The repertoire holds roughly 30,000 clones, with roughly 87% as singletons. Sequencing was performed on formalin-fixed, paraffin-embedded tissue. These receptors were collected from a female donor with melanoma.

The chain links TRBV6-6 to TRBJ2-1; 10 nucleotides match TRBD2. This CDR3 has 14 amino acids. Germline loops: CDR1 MNHNY, CDR2 SVGAGI (reference sequence). J lost 9 bases, V lost 7 bases, and 9 bases had no gene match. The DNA of the CDR3 is TGTGCCAGCATCCAAGCGGGAGGGCCGGGTGAGCAGTTCTTC. It specifies CASIQAGGPGEQFF.

This chain links TRBV7-2 with TRBJ1-2; 9 bases map to TRBD1. Looked up from germline, CDR1 is SGHTA and CDR2 is FQGNSA. This CDR3 contains 15 residues. Trimming took 1 base from V and 4 from J; bases not matched to a gene: 4. DNA for the CDR3: TGTGCCAGCAGCTTAGGGGACAGGGCTTTCTATGGCTACACCTTC. This sequence encodes CASSLGDRAFYGYTF.

The chain couples TRBV7-2 to TRBJ2-7; 7 bases are a match to TRBD2. The germline V gene has CDR1 SGHTA and CDR2 FQGNSA. This CDR3 has 12 amino acids. V gave up 2 bases and J gave up 12 bases; unmatched junction bases: 7. This chain's CDR3 is CASSLYNGRRYF. CDR3 sequence (DNA): TGTGCCAGCAGCTTATATAACGGGAGGCGGTACTTC.

V gene TRBV21-1 combines with J gene TRBJ2-7; the table gives TRBD1 as D, unverified against the DNA. TRBV21-1 constitutes a pseudogene. The CDR3 totals 17 residues. This CDR3 reads CASSKKPLDRLAYEQYF. CDR3 nucleotides: TGTGCCAGCAGCAAAAAACCCTTGGACAGGTTAGCCTACGAGCAGTACTTC.

The chain employs TRBV5-4 and TRBJ1-2; 9 bases agree with TRBD1. Germline CDR1 is SGHNT and CDR2 is YYREEE (reference sequence). The CDR3 extends over 14 amino acids. V lost 4 bases and J lost 3; bases outside the gene matches: 4. This CDR3 reads CASSGGQGYYGYTF. In DNA form, the CDR3 reads TGTGCCAGCAGCGGTGGACAGGGGTACTATGGCTACACCTTC.

The table lists this clone with a few counts. J is TRBJ2-2 and V is TRBV7-9; 12 bases agree with TRBD1. The V gene end was trimmed by 5 bases and the J gene end by 6 bases; junction bases not matched to a gene: 10. CDR3 length equals 17 residues. Germline V CDR1 and CDR2: SEHNR, FQNEAQ (reference sequence). In DNA form, the CDR3 reads TGTGCCAGCAGCACACTACCGGGACAGGGGGCGTCCGGGGAGCTGTTTTTT. It yields the protein CASSTLPGQGASGELFF.

The chain recombines TRBV4-1 with TRBJ1-1, with TRBD1 matching over 12 bases. Trimming cost V 2 bases and J 3 bases; bases outside gene matches: 4. Germline V gene data show CDR1 as MGHRA and CDR2 as YSYEKL. The CDR3 is 16 residues long. The CDR3 bases are TGCGCCAGCAGCCAATCCAGGGACAGGGGGCACACTGAAGCTTTCTTT. Its translation: CASSQSRDRGHTEAFF.

For this clone: One junction end disagrees with the germline gene, perhaps due to a read error. Additional DNA sequences in this sample encode the identical CDR3. This chain uses TRBV5-1 with TRBJ1-1; D perhaps matches TRBD1 (6 bases). There are 15 residues in the CDR3. Germline assignment: CDR1 SGHRS and CDR2 YFSETQ. The CDR3 reads CASSFLQGLNTEAFF. CDR3 bases: TGCGCCAGTAGCTTCTTACAGGGATTAAACACTGAAGCTTTCTTT.

This clone occurred a few times. V is TRBV7-8 and J is TRBJ2-3; D ambiguous. Between the trimmed V and J ends, which lost 2 bases and 1 base, there was a span of 7 bases. Germline CDR1 is SGHVS and CDR2 is FQNEAQ. The CDR3 totals 14 residues. The CDR3 protein is CASSLRSGTDTQYF. CDR3 nucleotides: TGTGCCAGCAGCTTACGGAGCGGCACAGATACGCAGTATTTT.

The rearrangement links TRBV24-1 to TRBJ2-1, with TRBD2 matching 14 bases. The CDR3 length is 16 residues. In germline, CDR1 is KGHDR, CDR2 SFDVKD. J lost 6 bases, V lost 9 bases, and 9 bases had no gene match. This chain's CDR3 is CATHRRLAGGRNEQFF. The CDR3, as DNA: TGTGCCACCCACCGGAGACTAGCGGGAGGGCGCAATGAGCAGTTCTTC.

The table lists this clone with a count of one. The rearrangement joins TRBV10-3 to TRBJ1-2, with 8 nucleotides matching TRBD1. The J segment lost 2 bases and the V segment lost 4 bases, leaving 9 bases of the junction unmatched. The germline CDR1 and CDR2 sequences are ENHRY and SYGVKD. The CDR3 sequence is 16 residues long. Here the CDR3 reads CAISGRRTGRNYGYTF. The CDR3 DNA reads TGTGCCATCAGTGGGCGTCGGACAGGGAGGAACTATGGCTACACCTTC.

DNA of the CDR3: TGTGCCAGCAGTTTAATACATGAGCAGTTCTTC. Protein product: CASSLIHEQFF. The genes are TRBV12-3 or TRBV12-4 and TRBJ2-1; D is undetermined. Trimming cost V 2 bases and J 8 bases, with 4 bases left between them. The CDR3 is 11 residues long.

In this sample, this clone turned up once. The chain couples TRBV29-1 to TRBJ2-1; D gene ambiguous. CDR3 length equals 13 residues. Germline CDR1 reads SQVTM; CDR2 reads ANQGSEA. DNA of the CDR3: TGCACCACTTCTGAAGGGCAAGGCAATGAGCAGTTCTTC. This translates into CTTSEGQGNEQFF.

This clone was detected only once. This specimen includes other DNA sequences encoding the same CDR3. The CDR3 DNA sequence: TGTGCCAGTAGTTTTGACAGGAGTAGCTTCTACGAGCAGTACTTC. Encoded protein: CASSFDRSSFYEQYF. J is TRBJ2-7 and V is TRBV5-4; perhaps TRBD1 as D (6 bases). Between the trimmed V and J ends, which lost 8 bases and 3 bases, there was a span of 21 bases. Germline V gene sequence: CDR1 SGHNT, CDR2 YYREEE (reference sequence). CDR3 length: 15 residues.

The J gene is TRBJ1-2, the V gene TRBV2, with a weak D call TRBD1 (5 bases). V lost 2 bases and J 2 bases, leaving 9 bases between the germline ends. This CDR3 has 14 residues. Looked up from germline, CDR1 is SNHLY and CDR2 is FYNNEI. This chain's CDR3 is CASSEWGINYGYTF. For the CDR3, the DNA is TGTGCCAGCAGTGAATGGGGGATCAACTATGGCTACACCTTC.

The chain is built from TRBV10-3 and TRBJ2-1, with 12 nucleotides matching TRBD2. In germline, CDR1 is ENHRY, CDR2 SYGVKD. This CDR3 has 16 residues. J lost 8 bases, V lost 4 bases, and 9 bases had no gene match. Here the CDR3 reads CAISVGRLAGGDEQFF. For the CDR3, the DNA is TGTGCCATCAGTGTGGGGAGGCTAGCGGGAGGGGATGAGCAGTTCTTC.

The V and J genes are TRBV5-6 and TRBJ1-2; no definite D call. Germline CDR1 SGHDT, CDR2 YYEEEE. Between the trimmed V and J ends, which lost 5 bases and 6 bases, there was a span of 17 bases. There are 14 residues in the CDR3. Written as DNA, the CDR3 is TGTGCCAGCAGTCGACGGCAAGTAACACATGGCTACACCTTC. Its protein product is CASSRRQVTHGYTF.

The V gene is TRBV2, the J gene TRBJ2-1; TRBD1 or TRBD2 may be the D gene (6 bases each). V dropped 6 bases and J dropped 7 bases, with 28 bases sitting between them. From germline, CDR1 is SNHLY and CDR2 FYNNEI. CDR3 size: 18 residues. In nucleotides, the CDR3 is TGTGCCAGCAGGGGGTTGAGCGGGTCCAGGGGATTGGTGAATGAGCAGTTCTTC. It yields the protein CASRGLSGSRGLVNEQFF.

The CDR3 DNA sequence: TGTGCCAGCTCACCGACTAGCTCCTACGAGCAGTACTTC. This translates into CASSPTSSYEQYF. The chain recombines TRBV18 with TRBJ2-7, with a possible D match to TRBD2 (6 bases). This CDR3 comprises 13 residues. Per germline, CDR1 KGHSH and CDR2 LQKENI. The germline V and J ends were trimmed by 3 bases and 0 bases, with 6 bases remaining between them.

Concerning this clone: Germline is not matched at one junction end, which may reflect a read error. The V and J genes are TRBV6-1 and TRBJ1-5; D unclear. The germline gives CDR1 MNHNS, CDR2 SASEGT. CDR3 size: 13 residues. DNA for the CDR3: TGTGCCAGCAGTGAACATAGCAATCAACCCCAGCATTTT. It specifies CASSEHSNQPQHF.

A word on this clone: The junction shows a germline mismatch at one end, possibly a read error. The genes are TRBV4-2 and TRBJ2-1; 16 positions match TRBD2. The CDR3 sequence is 18 residues long. The germline gives CDR1 LGHNA, CDR2 YNFKEQ. This chain's CDR3 is CVSSQDGTSGGVYNEQFF. CDR3 nucleotides: TGTGTCAGCAGCCAAGATGGGACTAGCGGGGGGGTCTACAATGAGCAGTTCTTC.

Concerning this clone: A junction end diverges from the germline sequence, so it may reflect a read error. The J gene is TRBJ2-2, the V gene TRBV2; D may be TRBD2 (5 bases). CDR1 and CDR2 from the germline V gene are SNHLY and FYNNEI. The CDR3 totals 14 residues. This CDR3 reads CASSTGSVPEELFF. CDR3 in DNA: TGTGCCAGCTCGACGGGGTCGGTACCCGAGGAGCTATTTTTT.

The rearrangement links TRBV10-3 to TRBJ2-3, with unresolved D. CDR1 ENHRY and CDR2 SYGVKD come from the germline V gene. The CDR3 length is 13 residues. Trimming pared 2 bases from V and 4 bases from J, leaving 7 bases between. CDR3 loop: CAISELGADTQYF. The CDR3 coding sequence is TGTGCCATCAGTGAGCTAGGAGCAGATACGCAGTATTTT.

This chain uses TRBV2 with TRBJ2-1; TRBD2 might be the D (6 bases). V gave up 5 bases and J gave up 6 bases, with 14 bases separating them. This CDR3 is built from 14 residues. Germline V gives CDR1 SNHLY, CDR2 FYNNEI. As DNA, the CDR3 is TGTGCCAGCAGTCAGACTAGAAGCGGCAATGAGCAGTTCTTC. It is translated as CASSQTRSGNEQFF. The whole variable domain, remainder taken from reference TRBV2 and TRBJ2-1, is EPEVTQTPSHQVTQMGQEVILRCVPISNHLYFYWYRQILGQKVEFLVSFYNNEISEKSEIFDDQFSVERPDGSNFTLKIRSTKLEDSAMYFCASSQTRSGNEQFFGPGTRLTVL.

Here the CDR3 DNA reads TGTGCCAGCAGTGAACAGGGCGGTTCACCCCTCCACTTT. Its translation: CASSEQGGSPLHF. The chain is built from TRBV6-4 and TRBJ1-6; a possible D gene is TRBD1 (6 bases). V was clipped by 3 bases and J by 9 bases, with 9 bases between them. This CDR3 is built from 13 residues. CDR1 and CDR2 (germline): MRHNA, SNTAGT.

The chain has TRBV27 and TRBJ2-7; 8 nucleotides align to TRBD1. Germline trimming cut 4 bases from V and 4 bases from J; bases unmatched to any gene: 6. The CDR3 covers 14 residues. CDR1 MNHEY and CDR2 SMNVEV come from the germline V gene (reference sequence). The CDR3 region is CASSSWTGLYEQYF. The DNA for the CDR3 is TGTGCCAGCAGTTCCTGGACAGGGCTTTACGAGCAGTACTTC.

The CDR3 sequence: CAISESGAGYTF. DNA for the CDR3: TGTGCCATCAGTGAGTCGGGTGCGGGCTACACCTTC. The rearrangement links TRBV10-3 to TRBJ1-2; D is unresolved. This CDR3 comprises 12 residues. CDR1 is ENHRY, CDR2 SYGVKD, per germline. Trimming stripped 0 bases from V and 8 bases from J, with 7 bases between.

The chain couples TRBV7-3 to TRBJ1-1, with 7 bases that match TRBD1. This CDR3 is built from 16 residues. Germline trimming cut 2 bases from V and 5 bases from J; bases unmatched to any gene: 11. Germline CDR1 is SGHTA and CDR2 is FQGTGA. CDR3 nucleotides: TGTGCCAGCAGCTTAGTAGGGACAGAATCTCCTACTGAAGCTTTCTTT. Protein sequence: CASSLVGTESPTEAFF. Drawing the rest from reference TRBV7-3 and TRBJ1-1, the complete variable domain is GAGVSQTPSNKVTEKGKYVELRCDPISGHTALYWYRQSLGQGPEFLIYFQGTGAADDSGLPNDRFFAVRPEGSVSTLKIQRTERGDSAVYLCASSLVGTESPTEAFFGQGTRLTVV.

The rearrangement uses TRBV19 and TRBJ2-2; unclear D gene. The germline gives CDR1 LNHDA, CDR2 SQIVND (reference sequence). V lost 7 bases, J lost 6 bases, and 15 bases lay in between. The CDR3 contains 14 residues. The CDR3 DNA is TGTGCCAGTAACGACCCCAATAGAGCCGGGGAGCTGTTTTTT. This gives the protein CASNDPNRAGELFF.

The gene calls are TRBV10-2 and TRBJ2-1; D is ambiguous. Germline values: CDR1 WSHSY, CDR2 SAAADI. The CDR3 has 11 residues. V was shortened by 6 bases and J by 7 bases, with 7 bases between the two germline ends. CDR3 residues: CASSVVNEQFF. The DNA of the CDR3 is TGCGCCAGCAGCGTAGTGAATGAGCAGTTCTTC.

This chain joins TRBV3-1 (or the pseudogene TRBV3-2) and TRBJ2-7, with 7 positions matching TRBD2. Germline CDR1 reads LGHDT; CDR2 reads YNNKEL (reference sequence). J was trimmed by 0 bases and V by 4 bases; bases with no gene match: 6. The CDR3 is 15 residues long. This chain's CDR3 is CASSLLGGSSYEQYF. The DNA for the CDR3 is TGTGCCAGCAGCCTCTTAGGCGGGAGCTCCTACGAGCAGTACTTC.